This T cell receptor beta chain was obtained from a study of shared clonotypes between healthy human individuals. Study-level findings and limits: Owing to a small donor count, the genetic and exposure-history diversity represented was limited. Exclusively blood specimens were collected; tissue repertoires likely differ.

Deep was the level at which the assay was run. The method was immunoSEQ multiplex PCR; TCRdb's version includes in-frame clones alone and lacks a portion of them. Of millions of clones in the sample, more than 85% were seen once. The CDR3 totals 15 residues. V was clipped by 4 bases and J by 0 bases, with 12 bases between them. Germline CDR1 reads MNHNS; CDR2 reads SASEGT. Points on this clone: What it binds is unknown.

The V call is TRBV6-1, the J call TRBJ1-1; tentative D call: TRBD1 (5 bases). The clonotype comes from a man between 18 and 29 years old in good health. Some clones in this sample may be carry-over from other donors' samples. Sequencing input: naive CD4+ T cells from PBMCs. Subset given: CD45RA+ positively selected. The DNA for the CDR3 is TGTGCCAGCAGTGTGGGGGGGTTCCTGAACACTGAAGCTTTCTTT. Its protein is CASSVGGFLNTEAFF.